Listed below are T cell receptor beta chains from one sample, sequenced in a study of T cell responses to AZD1222 COVID-19 vaccine. Measured with immunoSEQ multiplex PCR; TCRdb has only the in-frame clones, and not every one. Altogether 140,000 to 150,000 clones are present, over 80% being singletons, with the ten largest covering about 4%. Sequenced here: peripheral blood, sampled 28 days after the second AZD1222 dose. These receptors were taken from an adult who received the AZD1222 COVID-19 vaccine. The CDR3 runs from the conserved cysteine through the conserved F or W. The D gene is left open where the match is weak. Some rows mark clone size as missing; the rest say once, few, many or name a class of expanded clone.

>TRBJ1-2|TRBD1|NA|TRBV19
CASRVPHRGQDGYTF
TGTGCCAGTAGGGTTCCCCACAGGGGGCAGGATGGCTACACCTTC
>TRBJ2-5|TRBD2|NA|TRBV5-4
CASSWGGWETQYF
TGTGCCAGCAGCTGGGGGGGTTGGGAGACCCAGTACTTC
>TRBJ2-5|NA|NA|TRBV9
CASSPPGTQSQETQYF
TGTGCCAGCAGCCCCCCCGGGACCCAAAGCCAAGAGACCCAGTACTTC
>TRBJ2-7|NA|NA|TRBV9
CASSVEGGVSYEQYF
TGTGCCAGCAGCGTAGAGGGGGGAGTCTCCTACGAGCAGTACTTC
>TRBJ2-1|NA|NA|TRBV15
CAVGGGGLYNEQFF
TGTGCCGTCGGTGGCGGGGGCCTATACAATGAGCAGTTCTTC
>TRBJ2-2|NA|NA|TRBV11-2
CASTPEANTGELFF
TGTGCCAGCACCCCCGAGGCGAACACCGGGGAGCTGTTTTTT
>TRBJ1-2|NA|NA|TRBV19
CASARDGYYGYTF
TGTGCCAGTGCAAGGGACGGATACTATGGCTACACCTTC
>TRBJ1-2|NA|NA|TRBV9
CASSVGMGLESGYTF
TGTGCCAGCAGCGTAGGGATGGGGTTAGAGTCTGGCTACACCTTC
>TRBJ2-5|NA|once|TRBV20-1
CSARIGETQYF
TGCAGTGCTAGAATAGGGGAGACCCAGTACTTC
>TRBJ2-7|TRBD1|NA|TRBV30
CAWDRDRGGEQYF
TGTGCCTGGGACCGGGACAGGGGTGGTGAGCAGTACTTC
>TRBJ2-3|NA|few|TRBV5-1
CASSPSMADTQYF
TGCGCCAGCAGCCCCTCCATGGCAGATACGCAGTATTTT
>TRBJ1-5|NA|NA|TRBV27
CASSLRTGGQPQHF
TGTGCCAGCAGTTTACGTACCGGAGGTCAGCCCCAGCATTTT
>TRBJ1-2|TRBD1|NA|TRBV5-4
CASSLGQGPNYGYTF
TGTGCCAGCAGCCTGGGACAGGGCCCAAACTATGGCTACACCTTC
>TRBJ2-2|NA|NA|TRBV7-6
CASSLKTTDWTGELFF
TGTGCCAGCAGCTTAAAAACGACAGACTGGACCGGGGAGCTGTTTTTT
>TRBJ1-2|NA|once|TRBV3-1/TRBV3-2
CASSQILPGTDGYTF
TGTGCCAGCAGCCAAATCTTGCCCGGAACGGATGGCTACACCTTC
>TRBJ1-2|NA|NA|TRBV4-1
CASSQGSGRHGYTF
TGCGCCAGCAGCCAAGGGTCGGGGAGACATGGCTACACCTTC
>TRBJ1-4|TRBD1|NA|TRBV10-3
CATSRDRNEKLFF
TGTGCCACCTCCCGGGACAGGAATGAAAAACTGTTTTTT
>TRBJ1-2|NA|NA|TRBV6-5
CASSPRREGFSGYTF
TGTGCCAGCAGTCCCCGTCGGGAGGGTTTCAGTGGCTACACCTTC
>TRBJ2-7|TRBD1|NA|TRBV5-4
CASTQATGPYEQYF
TGTGCCAGCACCCAAGCGACAGGGCCCTACGAGCAGTACTTC
>TRBJ2-1|NA|once|TRBV29-1
CSVERDTRLEQFF
TGCAGCGTTGAAAGGGACACGAGGCTAGAGCAGTTCTTC
>TRBJ1-3|NA|NA|TRBV27
CASSQQGLTGNTIYF
TGTGCCAGCAGCCAACAGGGATTAACTGGAAACACCATATATTTT
>TRBJ2-2|NA|NA|TRBV30
CAWSPGTSNTGELFF
TGTGCCTGGAGCCCCGGGACATCGAACACCGGGGAGCTGTTTTTT
>TRBJ1-2|NA|NA|TRBV11-3
CASSNRDLPSYYGYTF
TGTGCCAGCAGCAACCGGGACCTACCTTCATACTATGGCTACACCTTC
>TRBJ2-7|TRBD2|NA|TRBV3-1/TRBV3-2
CASSAMTREAEQYF
TGTGCCAGCAGTGCGATGACACGGGAGGCCGAGCAGTACTTC
>TRBJ2-3|NA|NA|TRBV24-1
CATRQSSTDTQYF
TGTGCCACCAGACAGTCTAGCACAGATACGCAGTATTTT
>TRBJ1-2|TRBD1|NA|TRBV30
CAWNPLDRGRRYGYTF
TGTGCCTGGAATCCTCTCGACAGGGGGCGCAGATATGGCTACACCTTC
>TRBJ1-6|NA|NA|TRBV30
CASSLGHRENSPLHF
TGTGCCTCTTCCTTGGGACATCGGGAGAATTCACCCCTCCACTTT
>TRBJ2-7|TRBD1|NA|TRBV7-9
CASSSGTGVPTPYEQYF
TGTGCCAGCAGTTCCGGGACAGGGGTCCCCACTCCATACGAGCAGTACTTC